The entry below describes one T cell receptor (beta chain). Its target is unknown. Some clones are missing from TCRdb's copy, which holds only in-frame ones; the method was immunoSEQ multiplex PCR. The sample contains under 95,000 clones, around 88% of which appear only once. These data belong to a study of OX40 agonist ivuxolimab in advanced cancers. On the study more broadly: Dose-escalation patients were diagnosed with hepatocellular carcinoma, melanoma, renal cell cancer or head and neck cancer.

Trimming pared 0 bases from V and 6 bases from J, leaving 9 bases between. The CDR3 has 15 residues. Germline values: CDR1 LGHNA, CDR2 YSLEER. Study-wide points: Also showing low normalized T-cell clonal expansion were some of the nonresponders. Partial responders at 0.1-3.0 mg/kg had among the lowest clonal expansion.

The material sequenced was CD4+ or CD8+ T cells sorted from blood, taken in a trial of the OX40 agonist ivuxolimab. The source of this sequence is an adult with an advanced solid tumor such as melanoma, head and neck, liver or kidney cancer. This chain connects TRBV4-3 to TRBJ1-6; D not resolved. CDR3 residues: CASSQDRPSNSPLHF. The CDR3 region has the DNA TGCGCCAGCAGCCAAGACCGCCCATCTAATTCACCCCTCCACTTT.